This is a list of T cell receptor beta chains from one sample in a study of T cell changes during pregnancy in multiple sclerosis. Sequencing used immunoSEQ multiplex PCR; TCRdb keeps in-frame clones, though not all of them. The table lists tens of thousands of clones, 90% to 95% of them singletons. Sequenced here: CD4+ T cells from peripheral blood mononuclear cells, sampled in the first trimester of pregnancy. These receptor sequences come from a female donor with multiple sclerosis, enrolled in a pregnancy study. The CDR3 runs from the conserved cysteine through the conserved F or W. Fields, in order: J gene, D gene, V gene, CDR3 protein, CDR3 DNA. The D gene is left open where the match is weak.

J: TRBJ1-1; D: TRBD1; V: TRBV19; CDR3: CASSIDPRTGGVGNTEAFF; DNA: TGTGCCAGTAGTATAGATCCGAGGACAGGGGGTGTCGGGAACACTGAAGCTTTCTTT
J: TRBJ2-1; D: TRBD2; V: TRBV7-3; CDR3: CASSSTSGGTNEQFF; DNA: TGTGCCAGCAGCTCCACTAGCGGGGGCACCAATGAGCAGTTCTTC
J: TRBJ1-5; D: -; V: TRBV19; CDR3: CASTKAGSNQPQHF; DNA: TGTGCCAGTACCAAGGCGGGTTCTAATCAGCCCCAGCATTTT
J: TRBJ1-3; D: -; V: TRBV13; CDR3: CASSLRVLAGNTIYF; DNA: TGTGCCAGCAGCCTTCGAGTTCTGGCTGGAAACACCATATATTTT
J: TRBJ1-6; D: TRBD1; V: TRBV7-9; CDR3: CASSPGQVAYNSPLHF; DNA: TGTGCCAGCAGCCCGGGACAGGTTGCCTATAATTCACCCCTCCACTTT
J: TRBJ1-1; D: TRBD1; V: TRBV4-1; CDR3: CASSQVAGQGARAFF; DNA: TGCGCCAGCAGCCAAGTCGCGGGCCAGGGGGCCAGGGCTTTCTTT
J: TRBJ2-3; D: TRBD2; V: TRBV6-6; CDR3: CASSYSIVGGYEYF; DNA: TGTGCCAGCAGTTACTCGATCGTGGGGGGGTACGAGTATTTT
J: TRBJ1-2; D: TRBD1; V: TRBV6-1; CDR3: CASSSGQGGFYGYTF; DNA: TGTGCCAGCAGCTCTGGACAGGGGGGGTTCTATGGCTACACCTTC
J: TRBJ2-5; D: TRBD2; V: TRBV4-2; CDR3: CASSQERGGQETQYF; DNA: TGTGCCAGCAGCCAAGAGCGGGGGGGCCAAGAGACCCAGTACTTC
J: TRBJ2-5; D: TRBD2; V: TRBV14; CDR3: CASSQVWLAAQETQYF; DNA: TGTGCCAGCAGCCAAGTCTGGCTAGCGGCCCAAGAGACCCAGTACTTC